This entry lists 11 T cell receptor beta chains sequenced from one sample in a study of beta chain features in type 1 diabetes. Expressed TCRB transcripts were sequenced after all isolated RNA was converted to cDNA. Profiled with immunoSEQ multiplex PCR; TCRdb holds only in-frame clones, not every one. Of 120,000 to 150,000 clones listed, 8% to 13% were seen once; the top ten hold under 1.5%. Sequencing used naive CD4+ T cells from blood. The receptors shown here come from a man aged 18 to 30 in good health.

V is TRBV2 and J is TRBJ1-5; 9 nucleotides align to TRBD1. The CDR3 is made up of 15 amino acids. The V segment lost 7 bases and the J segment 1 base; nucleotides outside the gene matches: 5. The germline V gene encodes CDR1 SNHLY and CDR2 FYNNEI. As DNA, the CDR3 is TGTGCCAGCACCCCCGGACAGGGGAGCAATCAGCCCCAGCATTTT. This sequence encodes CASTPGQGSNQPQHF.

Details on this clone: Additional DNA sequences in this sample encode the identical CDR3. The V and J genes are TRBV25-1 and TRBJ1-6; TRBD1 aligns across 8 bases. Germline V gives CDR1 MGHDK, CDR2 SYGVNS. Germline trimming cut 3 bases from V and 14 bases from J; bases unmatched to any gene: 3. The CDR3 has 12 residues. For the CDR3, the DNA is TGTGCCAGCAGTGACAGGGGGCTATCCCTCCACTTT. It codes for CASSDRGLSLHF. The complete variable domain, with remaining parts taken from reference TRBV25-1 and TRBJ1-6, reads EADIYQTPRYLVIGTGKKITLECSQTMGHDKMYWYQQDPGMELHLIHYSYGVNSTEKGDLSSESTVSRIRTEHFPLTLESARPSHTSQYLCASSDRGLSLHFGNGTRLTVT.

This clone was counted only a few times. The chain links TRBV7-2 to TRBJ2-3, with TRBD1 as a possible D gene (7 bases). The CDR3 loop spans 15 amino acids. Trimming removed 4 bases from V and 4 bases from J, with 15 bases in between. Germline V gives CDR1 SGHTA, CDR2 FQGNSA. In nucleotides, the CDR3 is TGTGCCAGCAGCTCTCAGGGGGGCCCCTCAGATACGCAGTATTTT. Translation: CASSSQGGPSDTQYF.

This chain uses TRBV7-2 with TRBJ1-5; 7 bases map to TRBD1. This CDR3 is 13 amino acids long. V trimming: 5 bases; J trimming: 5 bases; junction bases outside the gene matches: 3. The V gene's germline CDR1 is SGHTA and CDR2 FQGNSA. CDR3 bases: TGTGCCAGCAGCGCGCAGGGGGATCAGCCCCAGCATTTT. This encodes CASSAQGDQPQHF.

CDR3 DNA: TGTGCCAGCAGCAGAGGCGGGGTGATGAACACTGAAGCTTTCTTT. It is translated as CASSRGGVMNTEAFF. The chain joins TRBV9 to TRBJ1-1; no clear D gene. Germline CDR1 and CDR2: SGDLS and YYNGEE. The CDR3 covers 15 residues. V dropped 4 bases and J dropped 0 bases, with 13 bases sitting between them.

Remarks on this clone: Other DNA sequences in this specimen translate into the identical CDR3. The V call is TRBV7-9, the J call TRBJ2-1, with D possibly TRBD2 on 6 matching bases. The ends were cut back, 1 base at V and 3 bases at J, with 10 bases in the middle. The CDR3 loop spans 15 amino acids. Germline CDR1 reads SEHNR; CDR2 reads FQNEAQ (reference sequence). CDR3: CASSLDGGGYNEQFF. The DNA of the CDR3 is TGTGCCAGCAGCTTAGACGGGGGAGGCTACAATGAGCAGTTCTTC.

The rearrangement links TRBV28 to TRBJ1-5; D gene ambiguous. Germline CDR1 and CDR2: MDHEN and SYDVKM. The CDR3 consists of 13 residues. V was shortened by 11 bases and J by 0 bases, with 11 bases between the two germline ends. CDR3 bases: TGTGCCTTTGCGGCGGCTAGCAATCAGCCCCAGCATTTT. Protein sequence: CAFAAASNQPQHF.

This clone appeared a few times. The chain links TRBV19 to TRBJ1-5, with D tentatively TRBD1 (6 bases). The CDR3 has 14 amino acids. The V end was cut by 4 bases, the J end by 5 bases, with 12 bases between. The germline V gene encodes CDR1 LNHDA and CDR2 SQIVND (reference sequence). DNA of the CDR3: TGTGCCAGTAGTAAGGGGCAGGGGCATCAGCCCCAGCATTTT. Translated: CASSKGQGHQPQHF.

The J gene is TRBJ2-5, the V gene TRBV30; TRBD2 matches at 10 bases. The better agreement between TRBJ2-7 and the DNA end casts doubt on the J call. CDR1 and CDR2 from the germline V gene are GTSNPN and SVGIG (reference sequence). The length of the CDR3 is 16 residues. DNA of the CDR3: TGTGCCTGGAGTCTTACAGGGGCTAGCGGGGGTTACGAGCAGTACTTC. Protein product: CAWSLTGASGGYEQYF.

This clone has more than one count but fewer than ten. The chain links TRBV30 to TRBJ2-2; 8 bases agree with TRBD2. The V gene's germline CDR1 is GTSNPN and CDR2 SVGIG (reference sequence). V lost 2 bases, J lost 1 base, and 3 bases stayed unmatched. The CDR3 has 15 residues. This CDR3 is CAWSLAGGNTGELFF. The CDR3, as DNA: TGTGCCTGGAGTTTGGCGGGGGGGAACACCGGGGAGCTGTTTTTT.

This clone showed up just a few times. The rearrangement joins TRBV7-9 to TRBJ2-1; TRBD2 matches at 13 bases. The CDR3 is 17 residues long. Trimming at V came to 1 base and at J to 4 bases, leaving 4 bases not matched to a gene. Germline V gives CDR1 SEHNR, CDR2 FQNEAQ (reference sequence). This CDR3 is CASSLETSGGPYNEQFF. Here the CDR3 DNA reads TGTGCCAGCAGCTTAGAGACTAGCGGGGGGCCTTACAATGAGCAGTTCTTC.